A selection of T cell receptor beta chains follows, all from one sample in a study. The assay was immunoSEQ multiplex PCR, and TCRdb's table has in-frame clones only and misses some. The sample records roughly 68,000 clones, just over 90% being singletons. The sequenced material came from PBMCs. Every receptor here comes from a man aged 40-49 years with rheumatoid arthritis. The CDR3 runs from the conserved cysteine through the conserved F or W. The order of the fields is J gene, clone size, D gene, V gene, CDR3 protein, CDR3 DNA. D genes are given only for firm matches. Clone size is given for some rows only: seen once, a few or many times, or a class if the clone is expanded.

J: TRBJ2-7; size: .; D: .; V: TRBV13; CDR3: CASSILDTVEQYF; DNA: TGTGCCAGCAGCATACTAGACACCGTCGAGCAGTACTTC
J: TRBJ2-5; size: .; D: TRBD1; V: TRBV7-3; CDR3: CASSSGQFGETQYF; DNA: TGTGCCAGCAGCTCGGGACAGTTTGGTGAGACCCAGTACTTC
J: TRBJ2-1; size: once; D: .; V: TRBV7-9; CDR3: CASSLVASIDEQFF; DNA: TGTGCCAGCAGCTTAGTCGCTAGTATCGATGAGCAGTTCTTC
J: TRBJ2-7; size: .; D: TRBD2; V: TRBV9; CDR3: CASSASGTTSSYEQYF; DNA: TGTGCCAGCAGCGCCTCCGGGACTACCAGCTCCTACGAGCAGTACTTC
J: TRBJ2-4; size: once; D: TRBD1; V: TRBV28; CDR3: CASRKRQGAKNIQYF; DNA: TGTGCCAGCAGAAAGAGACAGGGGGCCAAAAACATTCAGTACTTC
J: TRBJ2-5; size: .; D: .; V: TRBV27; CDR3: CASSFGGQGQETQYF; DNA: TGTGCCAGCAGTTTCGGAGGGCAGGGACAAGAGACCCAGTACTTC
J: TRBJ1-5; size: .; D: .; V: TRBV19; CDR3: CASSLFDQPQHF; DNA: TGTGCCAGTAGTCTATTTGATCAGCCCCAGCATTTT
J: TRBJ2-2; size: .; D: TRBD1; V: TRBV7-9; CDR3: CASSSPGQGLHGELFF; DNA: TGTGCCAGCAGTTCGCCGGGACAGGGGCTCCACGGGGAGCTGTTTTTT
J: TRBJ2-5; size: .; D: .; V: TRBV10-3; CDR3: CAISEGRVDETQYF; DNA: TGTGCCATCAGTGAAGGCAGGGTAGACGAGACCCAGTACTTC
J: TRBJ2-1; size: once; D: TRBD1; V: TRBV5-1; CDR3: CASSFGQGYNEQFF; DNA: TGCGCCAGCAGCTTTGGACAGGGCTACAATGAGCAGTTCTTC
J: TRBJ2-7; size: .; D: .; V: TRBV2; CDR3: CASSLAYEQYF; DNA: TGTGCCAGCAGCCTTGCCTACGAGCAGTACTTC
J: TRBJ2-2; size: .; D: .; V: TRBV5-5; CDR3: CASSFYNTGELFF; DNA: TGTGCCAGCAGCTTTTATAACACCGGGGAGCTGTTTTTT
J: TRBJ1-1; size: once; D: .; V: TRBV30; CDR3: CAWSIRYSEAFF; DNA: TGTGCCTGGAGTATTCGTTATTCTGAAGCTTTCTTT
J: TRBJ2-7; size: once; D: .; V: TRBV7-2; CDR3: CASSLGSYEQYF; DNA: TGTGCCAGCAGCTTAGGGTCCTACGAGCAGTACTTC
J: TRBJ2-7; size: .; D: .; V: TRBV18; CDR3: CASSPQGPISPEQYF; DNA: TGTGCCAGCTCCCCACAAGGCCCTATTTCCCCCGAGCAGTACTTC
J: TRBJ2-7; size: .; D: .; V: TRBV6-5; CDR3: CASSYRDGSSYEQYF; DNA: TGTGCCAGCAGTTACAGGGACGGAAGCTCCTACGAGCAGTACTTC
J: TRBJ1-1; size: .; D: .; V: TRBV18; CDR3: CASSNFFKQGGTEAFF; DNA: TGTGCCAGCTCCAACTTTTTTAAGCAGGGAGGTACTGAAGCTTTCTTT
J: TRBJ2-2; size: .; D: .; V: TRBV18; CDR3: CASSPSNTGELFF; DNA: TGTGCCAGCTCACCCTCGAACACCGGGGAGCTGTTTTTT
J: TRBJ2-7; size: .; D: .; V: TRBV9; CDR3: CASSAGLHSYEQYF; DNA: TGTGCCAGCAGCGCTGGACTACACTCCTACGAGCAGTACTTC
J: TRBJ1-6; size: .; D: .; V: TRBV5-1; CDR3: CASSYGRPESPLHF; DNA: TGCGCCAGCAGCTACGGACGCCCAGAGTCACCCCTCCACTTT
J: TRBJ2-5; size: .; D: TRBD1; V: TRBV9; CDR3: CASSVGDRGTETQYF; DNA: TGTGCCAGCAGCGTAGGGGACAGGGGAACGGAGACCCAGTACTTC
J: TRBJ2-1; size: .; D: .; V: TRBV27; CDR3: CAIGREIYNEQFF; DNA: TGTGCCATCGGTAGGGAGATCTACAATGAGCAGTTCTTC
J: TRBJ1-4; size: .; D: .; V: TRBV7-2; CDR3: CASSFYRDGGEKLFF; DNA: TGTGCCAGCAGCTTTTACAGGGATGGGGGTGAAAAACTGTTTTTT
J: TRBJ1-5; size: .; D: .; V: TRBV28; CDR3: CASGRGERPGRNQPQHF; DNA: TGTGCCAGCGGGAGGGGGGAGAGGCCGGGTAGGAATCAGCCCCAGCATTTT
J: TRBJ1-2; size: .; D: TRBD1; V: TRBV6-6; CDR3: CASSSGTANYGYTF; DNA: TGTGCCAGCAGTTCCGGGACAGCGAACTATGGCTACACCTTC
J: TRBJ1-2; size: .; D: TRBD1; V: TRBV5-4; CDR3: CASRSRGRDYGYTF; DNA: TGTGCCAGCAGGTCGAGGGGGCGTGACTATGGCTACACCTTC
J: TRBJ2-2; size: .; D: TRBD1; V: TRBV5-1; CDR3: CASSPAGGTGELFF; DNA: TGCGCCAGCAGCCCGGCAGGGGGCACCGGGGAGCTGTTTTTT
J: TRBJ2-1; size: .; D: .; V: TRBV27; CDR3: CASSLKDYNEQFF; DNA: TGTGCCAGCAGTTTAAAGGACTACAATGAGCAGTTCTTC
J: TRBJ2-3; size: .; D: TRBD1; V: TRBV6-5; CDR3: CASRDPGGHTDTQYF; DNA: TGTGCCAGCAGAGATCCAGGGGGCCACACAGATACGCAGTATTTT
J: TRBJ1-6; size: .; D: TRBD1; V: TRBV7-2; CDR3: CASSQGQGDGSPLHF; DNA: TGTGCCAGCAGCCAGGGACAGGGGGACGGTTCACCCCTCCACTTT
J: TRBJ1-5; size: .; D: .; V: TRBV5-6; CDR3: CASSFTGWGSQPQHF; DNA: TGTGCCAGCAGCTTTACAGGGTGGGGGAGTCAGCCCCAGCATTTT
J: TRBJ1-3; size: .; D: TRBD1; V: TRBV11-2; CDR3: CASSTNRQGARGNTIYF; DNA: TGTGCCAGCAGCACGAACCGACAGGGGGCTAGAGGAAACACCATATATTTT
J: TRBJ1-1; size: once; D: .; V: TRBV19; CDR3: CASIGGPIRTEAFF; DNA: TGTGCCAGTATTGGGGGTCCGATCCGCACTGAAGCTTTCTTT
J: TRBJ1-2; size: .; D: .; V: TRBV7-9; CDR3: CASSASGAENGYTF; DNA: TGTGCCAGCAGCGCGTCAGGGGCGGAGAATGGCTACACCTTC
J: TRBJ1-4; size: .; D: .; V: TRBV18; CDR3: CASSPQGFATNEKLFF; DNA: TGTGCCAGCTCACCGCAGGGGTTTGCAACTAATGAAAAACTGTTTTTT
J: TRBJ2-1; size: .; D: TRBD2; V: TRBV19; CDR3: CASSAVVGASGTHNEQFF; DNA: TGTGCCAGTAGTGCCGTGGTTGGGGCTAGCGGGACTCACAATGAGCAGTTCTTC